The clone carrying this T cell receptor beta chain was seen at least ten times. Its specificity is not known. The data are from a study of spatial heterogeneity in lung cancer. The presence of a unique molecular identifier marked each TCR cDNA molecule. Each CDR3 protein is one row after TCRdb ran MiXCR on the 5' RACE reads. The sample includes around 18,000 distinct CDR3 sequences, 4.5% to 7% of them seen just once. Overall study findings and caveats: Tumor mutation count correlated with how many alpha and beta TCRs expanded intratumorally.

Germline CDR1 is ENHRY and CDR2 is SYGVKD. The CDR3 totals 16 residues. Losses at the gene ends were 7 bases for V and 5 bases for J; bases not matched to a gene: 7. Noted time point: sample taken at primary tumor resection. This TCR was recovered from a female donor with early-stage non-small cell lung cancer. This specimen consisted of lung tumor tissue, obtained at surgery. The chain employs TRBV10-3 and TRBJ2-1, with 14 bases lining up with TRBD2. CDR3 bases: TGTGCCATCACCTCCAGGGGACTAGCGGGAGACAATGAGCAGTTCTTC. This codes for CAITSRGLAGDNEQFF.